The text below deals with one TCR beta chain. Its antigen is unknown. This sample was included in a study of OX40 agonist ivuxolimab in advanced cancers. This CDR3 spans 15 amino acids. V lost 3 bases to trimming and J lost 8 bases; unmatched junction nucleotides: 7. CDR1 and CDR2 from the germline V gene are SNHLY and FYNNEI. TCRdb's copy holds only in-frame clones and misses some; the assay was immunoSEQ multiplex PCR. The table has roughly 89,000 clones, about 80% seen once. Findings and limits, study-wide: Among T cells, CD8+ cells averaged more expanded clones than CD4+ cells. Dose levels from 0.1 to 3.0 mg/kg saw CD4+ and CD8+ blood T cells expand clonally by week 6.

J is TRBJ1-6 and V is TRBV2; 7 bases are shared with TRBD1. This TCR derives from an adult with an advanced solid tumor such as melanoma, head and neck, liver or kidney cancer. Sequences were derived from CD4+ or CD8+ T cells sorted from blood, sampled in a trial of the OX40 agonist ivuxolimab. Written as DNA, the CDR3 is TGTGCCAGCAGTGACATGGCAGGGGGGTATTCACCCCTCCACTTT. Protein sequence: CASSDMAGGYSPLHF.